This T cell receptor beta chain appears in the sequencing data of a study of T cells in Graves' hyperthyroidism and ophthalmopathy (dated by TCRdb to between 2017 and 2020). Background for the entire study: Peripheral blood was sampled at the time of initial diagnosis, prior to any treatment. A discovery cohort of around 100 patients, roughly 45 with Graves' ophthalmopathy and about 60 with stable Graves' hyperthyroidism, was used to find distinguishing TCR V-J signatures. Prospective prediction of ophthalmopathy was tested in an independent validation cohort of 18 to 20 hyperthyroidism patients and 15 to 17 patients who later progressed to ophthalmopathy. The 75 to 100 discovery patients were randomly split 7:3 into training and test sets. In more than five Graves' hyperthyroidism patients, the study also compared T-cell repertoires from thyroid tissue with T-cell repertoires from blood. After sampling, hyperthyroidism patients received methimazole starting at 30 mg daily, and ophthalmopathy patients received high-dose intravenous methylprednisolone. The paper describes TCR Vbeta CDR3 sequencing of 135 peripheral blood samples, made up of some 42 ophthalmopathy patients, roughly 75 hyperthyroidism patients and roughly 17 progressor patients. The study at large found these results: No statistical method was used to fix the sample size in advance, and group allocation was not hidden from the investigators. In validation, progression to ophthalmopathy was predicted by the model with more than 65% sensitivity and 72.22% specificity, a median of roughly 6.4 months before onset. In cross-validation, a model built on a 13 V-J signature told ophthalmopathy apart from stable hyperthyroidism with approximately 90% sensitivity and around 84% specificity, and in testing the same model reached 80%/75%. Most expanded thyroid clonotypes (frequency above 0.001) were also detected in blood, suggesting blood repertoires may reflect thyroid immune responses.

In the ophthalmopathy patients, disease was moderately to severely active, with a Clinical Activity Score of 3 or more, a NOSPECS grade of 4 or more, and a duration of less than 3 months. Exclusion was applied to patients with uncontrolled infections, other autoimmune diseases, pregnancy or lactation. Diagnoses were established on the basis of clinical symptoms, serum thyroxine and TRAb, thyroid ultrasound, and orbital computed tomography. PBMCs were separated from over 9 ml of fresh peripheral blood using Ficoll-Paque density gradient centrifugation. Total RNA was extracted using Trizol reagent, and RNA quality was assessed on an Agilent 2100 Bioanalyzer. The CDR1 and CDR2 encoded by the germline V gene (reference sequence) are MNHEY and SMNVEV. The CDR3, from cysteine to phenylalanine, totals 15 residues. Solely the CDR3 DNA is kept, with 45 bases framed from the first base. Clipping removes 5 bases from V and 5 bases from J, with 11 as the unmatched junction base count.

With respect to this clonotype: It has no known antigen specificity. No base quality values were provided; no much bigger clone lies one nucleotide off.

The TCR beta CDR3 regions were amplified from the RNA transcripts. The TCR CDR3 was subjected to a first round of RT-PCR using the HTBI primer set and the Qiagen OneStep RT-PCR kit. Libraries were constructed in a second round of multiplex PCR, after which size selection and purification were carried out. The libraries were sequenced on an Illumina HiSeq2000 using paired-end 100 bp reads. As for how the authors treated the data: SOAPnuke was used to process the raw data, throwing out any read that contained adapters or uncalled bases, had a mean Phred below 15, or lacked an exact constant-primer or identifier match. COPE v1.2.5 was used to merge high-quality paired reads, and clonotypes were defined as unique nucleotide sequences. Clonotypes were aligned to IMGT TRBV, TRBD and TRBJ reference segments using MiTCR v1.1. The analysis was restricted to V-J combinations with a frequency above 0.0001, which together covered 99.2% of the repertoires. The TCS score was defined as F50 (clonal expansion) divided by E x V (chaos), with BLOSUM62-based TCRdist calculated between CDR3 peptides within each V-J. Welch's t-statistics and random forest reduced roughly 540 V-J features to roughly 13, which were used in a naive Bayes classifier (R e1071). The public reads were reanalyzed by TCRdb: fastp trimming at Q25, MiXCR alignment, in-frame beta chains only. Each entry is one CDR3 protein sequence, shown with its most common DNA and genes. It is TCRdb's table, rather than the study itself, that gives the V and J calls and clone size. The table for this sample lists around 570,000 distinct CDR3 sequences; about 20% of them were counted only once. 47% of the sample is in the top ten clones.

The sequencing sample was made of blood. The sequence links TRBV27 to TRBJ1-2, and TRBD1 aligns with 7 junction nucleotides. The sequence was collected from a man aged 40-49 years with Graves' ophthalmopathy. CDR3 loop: CASSGGAATGYGYTF. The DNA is TGTGCCAGCAGTGGTGGCGCCGCGACAGGGTATGGCTACACCTTC.